These 30 T cell receptor beta chains originate from one sample sequenced in a study of T cell responses to AZD1222 COVID-19 vaccine. Assay used: immunoSEQ multiplex PCR; TCRdb lists only in-frame clones, some missing. The table records 85,000 to 130,000 clones, more than 85% of them present only once. The source was peripheral blood, collected on day 0 of AZD1222 vaccination. The receptor set was obtained from an adult in good health.

This clone has only one observation. The chain recombines TRBV2 with TRBJ1-5, with D hard to call. Germline V CDR1 and CDR2: SNHLY, FYNNEI. Trimming took off 5 bases at V and 6 bases at J, with 11 bases between the two ends. The CDR3 has 13 residues. As DNA, the CDR3 is TGTGCCAGCAGTCCAAGACTTATTCAGCCCCAGCATTTT. This encodes CASSPRLIQPQHF.

The chain joins TRBV28 to TRBJ2-1; D is possibly TRBD1 or TRBD2 (6 bases each). V lost 2 bases to trimming and J lost 1 base, with 12 bases between them. There are 16 residues in the CDR3. From germline, CDR1 is MDHEN and CDR2 SYDVKM. The CDR3 is CASSLRGAGSYNEQFF. As DNA, the CDR3 is TGTGCCAGCAGTTTAAGGGGGGCAGGGTCCTACAATGAGCAGTTCTTC.

The rearrangement joins TRBV6-4 to TRBJ1-5; unclear D gene. Germline lookup yields CDR1 MRHNA and CDR2 SNTAGT. The CDR3 length is 14 residues. Trimming cost V 6 bases and J 6 bases, with 15 bases left between them. CDR3 DNA: TGTGCCAGCAGCCTCGAAGCGTTCGGTCAGCCCCAGCATTTT. Its protein product is CASSLEAFGQPQHF.

This clone was recorded once. V is TRBV21-1 and J is TRBJ2-7; the table gives TRBD1 as D, unverified against the DNA. TRBV21-1 represents a pseudogene. This CDR3 comprises 14 residues. The CDR3 loop is CASTVRQGRYEQYF. CDR3 DNA sequence: TGTGCCAGCACTGTAAGACAGGGGCGTTACGAGCAGTACTTC.

This chain uses TRBV27 with TRBJ1-1; possible D gene TRBD1, 5 bases. Germline V gene lookup returns CDR1 MNHEY and CDR2 SMNVEV (reference sequence). This CDR3 has 13 residues. Trimming took off 10 bases at V and 4 bases at J, with 16 bases between the two ends. Here the CDR3 reads CATSLRAGTEAFF. In DNA form, the CDR3 reads TGTGCCACCTCCCTCAGGGCTGGCACTGAAGCTTTCTTT.

The V call is TRBV7-9, the J call TRBJ2-3; D unclear. Trimming shortened V by 0 bases and J by 7 bases, and 11 bases separated the two germline ends. The CDR3 is 14 residues long. Germline-derived CDR1 and CDR2 are SEHNR and FQNEAQ (reference sequence). The CDR3 DNA reads TGTGCCAGCAGCTTAGCTGGGCCTTGGTATACGCAGTATTTT. As protein: CASSLAGPWYTQYF. The full variable domain, its missing parts supplied by reference TRBV7-9 and TRBJ2-3, is DTGVSQNPRHKITKRGQNVTFRCDPISEHNRLYWYRQTLGQGPEFLTYFQNEAQLEKSRLLSDRFSAERPKGSFSTLEIQRTEQGDSAMYLCASSLAGPWYTQYFGPGTRLTVL.

This clone was recorded once. This chain uses TRBV5-1 with TRBJ2-5; 9 bases match TRBD2. The germline CDR1 and CDR2 sequences are SGHRS and YFSETQ. The trim removed 1 base at V and 5 bases at J, leaving 6 bases unmatched. CDR3 length equals 15 residues. As DNA, the CDR3 is TGCGCCAGCAGCTTGATGGCGGGAGGGCCGGAGACCCAGTACTTC. Residues: CASSLMAGGPETQYF.

The genes are TRBV12-3 or TRBV12-4 and TRBJ1-1, with 7 nucleotides matching TRBD1. The CDR3 sequence is 13 residues long. Germline trimming cut 3 bases from V and 3 bases from J; bases unmatched to any gene: 1. The CDR3 region is CASSFQGDTEAFF. CDR3 sequence (DNA): TGTGCCAGCAGTTTTCAGGGGGACACTGAAGCTTTCTTT.

This chain links TRBV10-2 with TRBJ2-4; 7 bases align to TRBD1. Germline V lookup: CDR1 WSHSY, CDR2 SAAADI. The CDR3 sequence is 12 residues long. V shed 8 bases and J 4 bases; nucleotides not matched to a gene: 2. This chain's CDR3 is CASRDSKNIQYF. DNA of the CDR3: TGCGCCAGCCGGGACAGTAAAAACATTCAGTACTTC.

V usage is TRBV4-1 and J usage is TRBJ2-3; possibly TRBD2 for D (6 bases). Germline V CDR1 and CDR2: MGHRA, YSYEKL. Between the trimmed V and J ends, which lost 3 bases and 4 bases, there was a span of 14 bases. CDR3 size: 15 residues. Here the CDR3 reads CASSHLVADADTQYF. CDR3 bases: TGCGCCAGCAGCCACCTAGTAGCGGATGCAGATACGCAGTATTTT.

V is TRBV5-1 and J is TRBJ1-3; 10 nucleotides align to TRBD1. The CDR3 covers 16 residues. Germline trimming cut 3 bases from V and 4 bases from J; bases unmatched to any gene: 7. The V gene's germline CDR1 is SGHRS and CDR2 YFSETQ. CDR3 in DNA: TGCGCCAGCAGCTACTCGACAGGGGGCGCAGGAAACACCATATATTTT. Amino acids: CASSYSTGGAGNTIYF.

The genes are TRBV18 and TRBJ1-2, with 7 bases identical to TRBD1. V was pared by 6 bases and J by 5 bases, with 9 bases of the junction left unmatched. This CDR3 is built from 14 residues. The germline V gene encodes CDR1 KGHSH and CDR2 LQKENI. The CDR3 bases are TGTGCCAGCTCTCCCAGCCGGGACAGTTATGGCTACACCTTC. Residues: CASSPSRDSYGYTF.

The chain uses TRBV5-1 and TRBJ1-1; 7 nucleotides line up with TRBD1. The CDR3 loop spans 16 amino acids. CDR1 and CDR2 from the germline V gene are SGHRS and YFSETQ. The junction had 10 bases not matched to a gene; V was cut back by 4 bases and J by 1 base. CDR3 bases: TGCGCCAGCAGCCCCGCCGGGACAGCGAAGAACACTGAAGCTTTCTTT. Translation gives CASSPAGTAKNTEAFF. The full variable domain, with the rest looked up from reference TRBV5-1 and TRBJ1-1, is KAGVTQTPRYLIKTRGQQVTLSCSPISGHRSVSWYQQTPGQGLQFLFEYFSETQRNKGNFPGRFSGRQFSNSRSEMNVSTLELGDSALYLCASSPAGTAKNTEAFFGQGTRLTVV.

The chain combines TRBV6-2 or TRBV6-3 with TRBJ1-5; perhaps TRBD1 as D (5 bases). Germline CDR1 is MNHEY and CDR2 is SVGEGT. The V end lost 5 bases, the J end lost 1 base, and 12 bases lay between the germline ends. This CDR3 region has 15 residues. The CDR3 here is CASSQYRDSNQPQHF. For the CDR3, the DNA is TGTGCCAGCAGTCAGTATCGGGACAGCAATCAGCCCCAGCATTTT.

The chain recombines TRBV28 with TRBJ2-7, with D perhaps matching TRBD2 (6 bases). This CDR3 is 12 amino acids long. The germline CDR1 and CDR2 sequences are MDHEN and SYDVKM. Trimming removed 6 bases from V and 4 bases from J, with 10 bases in between. DNA for the CDR3: TGTGCCAGCAGCGTCGGGGGTTACGAGCAGTACTTC. Translation gives CASSVGGYEQYF.

This clone was seen once. This chain links TRBV11-3 with TRBJ2-1, with 7 bases lining up with TRBD2. The CDR3 loop spans 14 amino acids. Trimming took 5 bases from V and 9 from J; bases not matched to a gene: 10. Germline values: CDR1 SGHNT, CDR2 YENEEA. The CDR3 sequence: CASSPRSTSTEQFF. Written as DNA, the CDR3 is TGTGCCAGCAGCCCTCGGTCGACTAGCACTGAGCAGTTCTTC.

This sequence joins TRBV5-1 and TRBJ2-1, with 11 bases aligning to TRBD2. Unmatched junction bases numbered 7, after V lost 4 bases and J lost 7 bases. CDR3 length: 15 residues. Germline assignment: CDR1 SGHRS and CDR2 YFSETQ. The CDR3 sequence is CASSPGTSGRNEQFF. As DNA, the CDR3 is TGCGCCAGCAGCCCCGGGACTAGCGGCCGGAATGAGCAGTTCTTC.

DNA of the CDR3: TGCGCCAGCAGCTTGGGTCAGGGAGGCCCAGATACGCAGTATTTT. This codes for CASSLGQGGPDTQYF. This sequence joins TRBV5-1 and TRBJ2-3; a possible D gene is TRBD2 (6 bases). V lost 0 bases to trimming and J lost 4 bases, with 12 bases between them. This CDR3 is built from 15 residues. Germline CDR1 SGHRS, CDR2 YFSETQ.

This sequence joins TRBV15 and TRBJ2-5; maybe TRBD1 (5 bases). Trimming cost V 0 bases and J 9 bases, with 14 bases left between them. Germline CDR1 is LNHNV and CDR2 is YYDKDF (reference sequence). This CDR3 region has 14 residues. CDR3 sequence (DNA): TGTGCCACCAGCAGAGACAAGGGGCTAGGGGCCCAGTACTTC. It encodes CATSRDKGLGAQYF.

The chain joins TRBV5-4 to TRBJ1-2; 7 bases are shared with TRBD1. CDR1 and CDR2 from the germline V gene are SGHNT and YYREEE (reference sequence). Trimming cost V 1 base and J 8 bases; bases outside gene matches: 5. The CDR3 spans 13 residues. CDR3 sequence (DNA): TGTGCCAGCAGCTTGTCAGGGGGTGGAGGCTACACCTTC. Translated: CASSLSGGGGYTF.

This chain uses TRBV9 with TRBJ2-5; 7 bases match TRBD2. The germline V gene encodes CDR1 SGDLS and CDR2 YYNGEE. Trimming cost V 1 base and J 5 bases; bases outside gene matches: 14. CDR3 size: 17 residues. The CDR3 DNA reads as TGTGCCAGCAGCGTACGACTAGCATATCCCGGGGGGGAGACCCAGTACTTC. It encodes CASSVRLAYPGGETQYF.

The chain joins TRBV11-2 to TRBJ1-1; D call uncertain. Germline V gene data show CDR1 as SGHAT and CDR2 as FQNNGV. This CDR3 contains 15 residues. With 0 bases removed from V and 2 bases from J, the gap between germline ends came to 10 bases. As DNA, the CDR3 is TGTGCCAGCAGCTTAGATAACGGCCCCAACACTGAAGCTTTCTTT. This sequence encodes CASSLDNGPNTEAFF.

This chain connects TRBV24-1 to TRBJ2-1, with D hard to call. Trimming shortened V by 4 bases and J by 5 bases, and 8 bases separated the two germline ends. The germline gives CDR1 KGHDR, CDR2 SFDVKD. The CDR3 is made up of 13 amino acids. CDR3 amino acids: CATSEPAHNEQFF. The CDR3, as DNA: TGTGCCACCAGTGAACCGGCCCACAATGAGCAGTTCTTC.

The chain links TRBV18 to TRBJ2-6; possibly TRBD2 for D (5 bases). V dropped 3 bases and J dropped 2 bases, with 8 bases sitting between them. This CDR3 comprises 15 residues. Per germline, CDR1 KGHSH and CDR2 LQKENI. CDR3 protein: CASSPRGTGANVLTF. The CDR3 DNA reads as TGTGCCAGCTCACCCCGGGGAACTGGGGCCAACGTCCTGACTTTC.

The rearrangement uses TRBV7-8 and TRBJ2-5; tentative D call: TRBD1 (6 bases). Trimming stripped 3 bases from V and 4 bases from J, with 9 bases between. Germline loops: CDR1 SGHVS, CDR2 FQNEAQ. There are 13 residues in the CDR3. CDR3 loop: CASSFGQRETQYF. In nucleotides, the CDR3 is TGTGCCAGCAGCTTTGGACAGAGAGAGACCCAGTACTTC.

The rearrangement uses TRBV6-5 and TRBJ1-2; 7 bases map to TRBD1. The trim removed 0 bases at V and 4 bases at J, leaving 5 bases unmatched. The CDR3 spans 15 residues. Germline V gene lookup returns CDR1 MNHEY and CDR2 SVGAGI. The CDR3 bases are TGTGCCAGCAGTTACTCCAGGACAGGCCCCTATGGCTACACCTTC. Its translation: CASSYSRTGPYGYTF.

CDR3 sequence: CASSPMGGETQAFF. The CDR3 nucleotides read TGTGCCAGCTCACCAATGGGGGGAGAAACACAAGCTTTCTTT. The chain links TRBV18 to TRBJ1-1, with D possibly TRBD1 on 5 matching bases. In germline, CDR1 is KGHSH, CDR2 LQKENI. V lost 2 bases and J 9 bases, leaving 16 bases between the germline ends. The length of the CDR3 is 14 residues.

The rearrangement links TRBV12-3 or TRBV12-4 to TRBJ2-7; D is ambiguous. V was trimmed by 7 bases and J by 3 bases, leaving 13 bases between them. CDR3 length: 13 amino acids. Written as DNA, the CDR3 is TGTGCCAGCACTCTTAGTGGTTTCTACGAGCAGTACTTC. It is translated as CASTLSGFYEQYF.

The rearrangement joins TRBV12-3 or TRBV12-4 to TRBJ1-1; 7 nucleotides agree with TRBD1. V was clipped by 6 bases and J by 5 bases; unmatched bases: 6. This CDR3 has 13 amino acids. The CDR3 coding sequence is TGTGCCAGCAGGGAACAGGGACAGACTGAAGCTTTCTTT. This codes for CASREQGQTEAFF.

This chain joins TRBV9 and TRBJ2-6; 9 bases align to TRBD2. With 3 bases clipped from V and 3 bases from J, the junction kept 10 bases outside the gene matches. Per the germline V gene, CDR1 is SGDLS and CDR2 is YYNGEE. The length of the CDR3 is 18 residues. CDR3 bases: TGTGCCAGCAGCGCAAGATTAGCGGGAGTGAGTGGGGCCAACGTCCTGACTTTC. This codes for CASSARLAGVSGANVLTF. The full variable domain, rest sourced from reference TRBV9 and TRBJ2-6, is DSGVTQTPKHLITATGQRVTLRCSPRSGDLSVYWYQQSLDQGLQFLIQYYNGEERAKGNILERFSAQQFPDLHSELNLSSLELGDSALYFCASSARLAGVSGANVLTFGAGSRLTVL.